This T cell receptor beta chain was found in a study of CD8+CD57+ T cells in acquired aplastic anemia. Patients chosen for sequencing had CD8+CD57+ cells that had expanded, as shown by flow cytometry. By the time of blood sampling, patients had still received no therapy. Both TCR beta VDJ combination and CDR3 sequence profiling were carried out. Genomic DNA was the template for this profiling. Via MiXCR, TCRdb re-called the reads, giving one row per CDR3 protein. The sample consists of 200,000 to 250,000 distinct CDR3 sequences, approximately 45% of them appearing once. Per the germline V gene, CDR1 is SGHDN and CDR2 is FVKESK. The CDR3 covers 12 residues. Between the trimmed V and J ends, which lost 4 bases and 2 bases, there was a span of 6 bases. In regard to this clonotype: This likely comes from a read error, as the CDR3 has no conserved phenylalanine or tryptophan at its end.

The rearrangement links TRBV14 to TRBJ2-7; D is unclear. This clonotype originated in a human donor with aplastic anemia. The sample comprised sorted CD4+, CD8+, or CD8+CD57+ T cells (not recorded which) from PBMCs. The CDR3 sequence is CASSRHAYEQYP. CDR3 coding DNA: TGTGCCAGCAGCCGACATGCCTACGAGCAGTACCCC.